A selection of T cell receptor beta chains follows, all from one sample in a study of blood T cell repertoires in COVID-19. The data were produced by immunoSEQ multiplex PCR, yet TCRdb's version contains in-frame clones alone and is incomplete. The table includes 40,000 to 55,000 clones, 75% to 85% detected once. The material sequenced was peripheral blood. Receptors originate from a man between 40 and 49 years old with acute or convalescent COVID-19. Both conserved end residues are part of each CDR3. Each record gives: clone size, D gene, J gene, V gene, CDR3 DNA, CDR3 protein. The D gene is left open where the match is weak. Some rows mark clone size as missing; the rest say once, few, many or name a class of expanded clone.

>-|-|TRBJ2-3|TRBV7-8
TGTGCCAGCAGCTTACTAGGTCGTGGCTATTTT
CASSLLGRGYF
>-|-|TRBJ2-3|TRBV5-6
TGTGCCAGCAGCTTCTCCGGGAGCGCAGATACGCAGTATTTT
CASSFSGSADTQYF
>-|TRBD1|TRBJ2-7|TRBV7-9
TGTGCCAGCAGCTTAGGACAGGGGGGGTGGCAGTACTTC
CASSLGQGGWQYF
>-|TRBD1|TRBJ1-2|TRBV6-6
TGTGCCAGCAGCTCCGGGACAGGGGGCTACTATGGCTACACCTTC
CASSSGTGGYYGYTF
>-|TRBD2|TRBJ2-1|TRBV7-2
TGTGCCAGCAGCTCTCCACCGGGACTAGCGGGGGGGCCACATGAGCAGTTCTTC
CASSSPPGLAGGPHEQFF
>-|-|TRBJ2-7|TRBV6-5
TGTGCCAGCAGTACCGACTCGGGGAGCGAGCAGTACTTC
CASSTDSGSEQYF
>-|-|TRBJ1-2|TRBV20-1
TGCAGTGCTAGTAGTCCGGGTGGTAATACTAACTATGGCTACACCTTC
CSASSPGGNTNYGYTF
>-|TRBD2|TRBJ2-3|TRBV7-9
TGTGCCAGCAGCTTGTTAGCGGGGGGAACAGATACGCAGTATTTT
CASSLLAGGTDTQYF
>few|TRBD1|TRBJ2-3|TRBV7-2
TGTGCCAGCAGCTTCCCAATAGCCGGGACAGAAAAGAGCACAGATACGCAGTATTTT
CASSFPIAGTEKSTDTQYF
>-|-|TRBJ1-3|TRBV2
TGTGCCAGCAGTCTGGACAGTAGCTCTGGAAACACCATATATTTT
CASSLDSSSGNTIYF
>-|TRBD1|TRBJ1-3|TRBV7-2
TGTGCCAGCGAGGGGGCCAGCCATGGAAACACCATATATTTT
CASEGASHGNTIYF
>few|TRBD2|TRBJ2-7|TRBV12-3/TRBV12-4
TGTGCCAGCAGTCGGGGGGGTTACGAGCAGTACTTC
CASSRGGYEQYF
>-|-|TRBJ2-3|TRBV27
TGTGCCAGCAGTTTCAGCGACTTCACAGATACGCAGTATTTT
CASSFSDFTDTQYF
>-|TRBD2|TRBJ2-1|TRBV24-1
TGTGCCACCAGTGATACACTAGCGGGAGTGACCAATGAGCAGTTCTTC
CATSDTLAGVTNEQFF
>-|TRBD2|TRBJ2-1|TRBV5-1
TGCGCCAGCAGCTTGCTTCCTAGCGGGAGTTCCTACAATGAGCAGTTCTTC
CASSLLPSGSSYNEQFF
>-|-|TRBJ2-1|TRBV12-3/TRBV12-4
TGTGCCAGCAGCTCCGGGCCGAGGGTTGAGCAGTTCTTC
CASSSGPRVEQFF
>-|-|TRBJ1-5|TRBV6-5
TGTGCCAGCAGTTACTCGAACAGGGACAATCAGCCCCAGCATTTT
CASSYSNRDNQPQHF
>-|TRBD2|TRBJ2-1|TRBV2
TGTGCCAGCGGGACTAGCGGGGGGAATGAGCAGTTCTTC
CASGTSGGNEQFF
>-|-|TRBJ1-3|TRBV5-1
TGCGCCAGCAGCTGGGACGGGAGCTCTGGAAACACCATATATTTT
CASSWDGSSGNTIYF
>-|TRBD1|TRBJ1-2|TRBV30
TGTGCCTGGAGTGGGCCGGGACAGGGTCCCACTCCTAACTATGGCTACACCTTC
CAWSGPGQGPTPNYGYTF
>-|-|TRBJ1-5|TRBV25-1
TGTGCCAGCACAGCCCCGGGGGATCAGCCCCAGCATTTT
CASTAPGDQPQHF
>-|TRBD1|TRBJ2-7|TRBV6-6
TGTGCCAGCAGTTACGGGACAGGGGGGACCTACGAGCAGTACTTC
CASSYGTGGTYEQYF
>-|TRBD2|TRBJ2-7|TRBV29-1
TGCAGCGCGGGACTAGCGGCCGGCGAGCAGTACTTC
CSAGLAAGEQYF
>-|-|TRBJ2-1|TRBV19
TGTGCCAGTAATACTTACAATGAGCAGTTCTTC
CASNTYNEQFF
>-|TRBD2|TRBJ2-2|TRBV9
TGTGCCAGCAGCGAGACTAGCGGGAACACCGGGGAGCTGTTTTTT
CASSETSGNTGELFF
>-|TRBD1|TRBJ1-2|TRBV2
TGTGCCAGCAGTGGGGACAGGGGTCGGGGTGGCTACACCTTC
CASSGDRGRGGYTF
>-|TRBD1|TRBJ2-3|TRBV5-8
TGTGCCAGCAGAACACAGGGGGCAGATACGCAGTATTTT
CASRTQGADTQYF
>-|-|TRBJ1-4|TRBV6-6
TGTGCCAGCAGTACTGGTGGTTTGAGGGAAAAACTGTTTTTT
CASSTGGLREKLFF
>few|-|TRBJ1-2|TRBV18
TGTGCCAGCTCTCCACCTCTCGGGGGTTATGGCTACACCTTC
CASSPPLGGYGYTF
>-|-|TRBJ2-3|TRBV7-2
TGTGCCAGCAGCTTGAGACTAGACTCAGATACGCAGTATTTT
CASSLRLDSDTQYF
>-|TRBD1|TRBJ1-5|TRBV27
TGTGCCAGCAGTGTCAGGACAGGAGGTGATCAGCCCCAGCATTTT
CASSVRTGGDQPQHF
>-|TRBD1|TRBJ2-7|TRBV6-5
TGTGCCAGCACGAGGGGACAGGGGGCAAGGGAGCAGTACTTC
CASTRGQGAREQYF
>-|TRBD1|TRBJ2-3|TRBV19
TGTGCCACCCTAGACAGGGGGCGTTCAGATACGCAGTATTTT
CATLDRGRSDTQYF
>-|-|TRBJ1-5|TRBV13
TGTGCCGTAAAGGCACGACCAGGGGCCTCCCCCAATCAGCCCCAGCATTTT
CAVKARPGASPNQPQHF
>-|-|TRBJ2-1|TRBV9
TGTGCCAGCAGCGCAGACAGTAACTCCTACAATGAGCAGTTCTTC
CASSADSNSYNEQFF
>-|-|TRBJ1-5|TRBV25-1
TGTGCCAGCAGTGCCGGTTTCAATCAGCCCCAGCATTTT
CASSAGFNQPQHF
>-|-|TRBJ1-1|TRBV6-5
TGTGCCAGCATATTGACTCTTCGACAGGCCGCTTTCTTT
CASILTLRQAAFF
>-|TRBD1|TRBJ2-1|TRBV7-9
TGTGCCAGCAGCTTAATGGGACAGGGGGCTAACGAGCAGTTCTTC
CASSLMGQGANEQFF
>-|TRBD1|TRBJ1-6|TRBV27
TGTGCCAGCAGTAAGACCGACAGGGGGCCTAATTCACCCCTCCACTTT
CASSKTDRGPNSPLHF